The rows below give T cell receptor beta chains drawn from one sample of a study of glioma-infiltrating T cells after dendritic cell vaccination. The table came from immunoSEQ multiplex PCR; TCRdb's copy has only in-frame clones and leaves some out. The sample contains 50,000 to 80,000 clones, approximately 85% of which appear only once. The sequencing used blood, collected before dendritic cell vaccination. All receptors derive from a human donor with glioblastoma. CDR3s include the opening cysteine and the closing phenylalanine or tryptophan. A D gene is named only where the DNA matches it firmly. Where a row states a size, it is once, few, many or the class of an expanded clone; other rows omit it.

j_gene: TRBJ1-6; v_gene: TRBV6-5; abundance: once; d_gene: TRBD1; CDR3nt: TGTGCCAGCAGTTACAGACAGGGGGAATTCGCCCTCCACTTT; CDR3aa: CASSYRQGEFALHF
j_gene: TRBJ1-3; v_gene: TRBV5-6; abundance: -; d_gene: -; CDR3nt: TGTGCCAGCAGCTTGTCCGGGGTCCCTGGAAACACCATATATTTT; CDR3aa: CASSLSGVPGNTIYF
j_gene: TRBJ2-3; v_gene: TRBV29-1; abundance: once; d_gene: -; CDR3nt: TGCAGCGTTACCCAGTGGGATACGCAGTATTTT; CDR3aa: CSVTQWDTQYF
j_gene: TRBJ2-3; v_gene: TRBV7-2; abundance: -; d_gene: TRBD2; CDR3nt: TGTGCCAGCAGCTCCACTTCTAGCGGGCTTACAGATACGCAGTATTTT; CDR3aa: CASSSTSSGLTDTQYF
j_gene: TRBJ2-4; v_gene: TRBV5-4; abundance: -; d_gene: -; CDR3nt: TGTGCCAGCAGTCCGAGCGTAATGGGAGCCAAAAACATTCAGTACTTC; CDR3aa: CASSPSVMGAKNIQYF
j_gene: TRBJ1-1; v_gene: TRBV2; abundance: -; d_gene: -; CDR3nt: TGTGCCAGCAGTGAAGCGCTTACTACCCCTGAAGCTTTCTTT; CDR3aa: CASSEALTTPEAFF
j_gene: TRBJ1-2; v_gene: TRBV29-1; abundance: -; d_gene: -; CDR3nt: TGCAGCGTTGAGGCTTACAGGGAGGGCTATGGCTACACCTTC; CDR3aa: CSVEAYREGYGYTF
j_gene: TRBJ1-2; v_gene: TRBV19; abundance: -; d_gene: -; CDR3nt: TGTGCCAGTAGTCAGGTGCCTCATGGCTACACCTTC; CDR3aa: CASSQVPHGYTF
j_gene: TRBJ1-5; v_gene: TRBV19; abundance: -; d_gene: TRBD1; CDR3nt: TGTGCCAGTAGGGACAGGGTGTTGAATCAGCCCCAGCATTTT; CDR3aa: CASRDRVLNQPQHF
j_gene: TRBJ2-1; v_gene: TRBV19; abundance: once; d_gene: TRBD2; CDR3nt: TGTGCCAGTAGTCCCAGCGGGGGATATTACAATGAGCAGTTCTTC; CDR3aa: CASSPSGGYYNEQFF
j_gene: TRBJ1-5; v_gene: TRBV18; abundance: -; d_gene: TRBD1; CDR3nt: TGTGCCAGCTCACCCCCCGGGACAGGGGCCAAACCAGTTCAGCCCCAGCATTTT; CDR3aa: CASSPPGTGAKPVQPQHF
j_gene: TRBJ2-2; v_gene: TRBV28; abundance: -; d_gene: -; CDR3nt: TGTGCCAGCAGCTTCAGCGGCCTCGGGGAGCTGTTTTTT; CDR3aa: CASSFSGLGELFF
j_gene: TRBJ2-5; v_gene: TRBV5-1; abundance: -; d_gene: TRBD1; CDR3nt: TGCGCCAGCAGCTATGGGGGCAGGGGGCTTGAGACCCAGTACTTC; CDR3aa: CASSYGGRGLETQYF
j_gene: TRBJ2-5; v_gene: TRBV7-9; abundance: -; d_gene: TRBD2; CDR3nt: TGTGCCAGCAGCCGACTAGCACTACAAGAGACCCAGTACTTC; CDR3aa: CASSRLALQETQYF
j_gene: TRBJ1-5; v_gene: TRBV5-8; abundance: -; d_gene: TRBD1; CDR3nt: TGTGCCAGCAGCGCGAGGACAGGGTTCAATCAGCCCCAGCATTTT; CDR3aa: CASSARTGFNQPQHF
j_gene: TRBJ2-1; v_gene: TRBV27; abundance: once; d_gene: TRBD1; CDR3nt: TGTGCCAGCAGTTTCTCGGGACAGAAGGGGAATGAGCAGTTCTTC; CDR3aa: CASSFSGQKGNEQFF
j_gene: TRBJ2-7; v_gene: TRBV10-1; abundance: -; d_gene: TRBD1; CDR3nt: TGCGCCAGCAGTGAGTCGGGGGACAGGGGTGGCGAGCAGTACTTC; CDR3aa: CASSESGDRGGEQYF
j_gene: TRBJ2-7; v_gene: TRBV28; abundance: -; d_gene: -; CDR3nt: TGTGCCAGCAGTGGGGGGAGCTCCTACGAGCAGTACTTC; CDR3aa: CASSGGSSYEQYF
j_gene: TRBJ2-7; v_gene: TRBV11-2; abundance: -; d_gene: TRBD2; CDR3nt: TGTGCCAGCAGCCGCCTCCGGGGTACTACTAGCGGCGAGCAGTACTTC; CDR3aa: CASSRLRGTTSGEQYF
j_gene: TRBJ1-2; v_gene: TRBV7-2; abundance: -; d_gene: -; CDR3nt: TGTGCCAGCAGCCCCCAGGGCGGGGCGTTCGGCTACACCTTC; CDR3aa: CASSPQGGAFGYTF
j_gene: TRBJ2-3; v_gene: TRBV5-1; abundance: -; d_gene: TRBD1; CDR3nt: TGCGCCAGCAGCTTCGGGGACAGAGACACAGATACGCAGTATTTT; CDR3aa: CASSFGDRDTDTQYF
j_gene: TRBJ1-1; v_gene: TRBV11-2; abundance: few; d_gene: -; CDR3nt: TGTGCCAGCAGCCTACTTGGGGGGGGGCGGAAGGACACTGAAGCTTTCTTT; CDR3aa: CASSLLGGGRKDTEAFF
j_gene: TRBJ2-7; v_gene: TRBV12-5; abundance: -; d_gene: TRBD1; CDR3nt: TGTGCTAGTGCCCGCTCAACCGGGACAGGGGGCTGGGAGCAGTACTTC; CDR3aa: CASARSTGTGGWEQYF
j_gene: TRBJ2-7; v_gene: TRBV27; abundance: -; d_gene: -; CDR3nt: TGTGCCAGCAAGGGGCAGGGATGGTACGAGCAGTACTTC; CDR3aa: CASKGQGWYEQYF
j_gene: TRBJ1-3; v_gene: TRBV30; abundance: -; d_gene: TRBD1; CDR3nt: TGTGCCGCCCGGACAGGAGAGTCTGGAAACACCATATATTTT; CDR3aa: CAARTGESGNTIYF
j_gene: TRBJ1-1; v_gene: TRBV9; abundance: -; d_gene: TRBD1; CDR3nt: TGTGCCAGCAGCGTATCCGGGACAGGGCGTTCAGAAGCTTTCTTT; CDR3aa: CASSVSGTGRSEAFF
j_gene: TRBJ2-7; v_gene: TRBV2; abundance: once; d_gene: -; CDR3nt: TGTGCCAGCAGCCAATGGAGGGGCTACGAGCAGTACTTC; CDR3aa: CASSQWRGYEQYF
j_gene: TRBJ1-6; v_gene: TRBV27; abundance: -; d_gene: -; CDR3nt: TGTGCCAGCAGTTTTAAGGACAGCGTTAATTCACCCCTCCACTTT; CDR3aa: CASSFKDSVNSPLHF
j_gene: TRBJ1-6; v_gene: TRBV6-1; abundance: -; d_gene: -; CDR3nt: TGTGCCAGCAGGAGGGCTGAGAATTCACCCCTCCACTTT; CDR3aa: CASRRAENSPLHF
j_gene: TRBJ1-2; v_gene: TRBV6-5; abundance: -; d_gene: TRBD1; CDR3nt: TGTGCCAGCAGTGCCCAAACAGGGGTCTATGGCTACACCTTC; CDR3aa: CASSAQTGVYGYTF
j_gene: TRBJ2-5; v_gene: TRBV5-1; abundance: once; d_gene: TRBD1; CDR3nt: TGCGCCAGCAGCCGCCAGGGGGACGAGACCCAGTACTTC; CDR3aa: CASSRQGDETQYF
j_gene: TRBJ2-1; v_gene: TRBV5-1; abundance: -; d_gene: -; CDR3nt: TGCGCCAGCGGCAACAGGGAATACAATGAGCAGTTCTTC; CDR3aa: CASGNREYNEQFF
j_gene: TRBJ2-2; v_gene: TRBV10-3; abundance: -; d_gene: -; CDR3nt: TGTGCCATCAGTGAGGCGAGGAACACCGGGGAGCTGTTTTTT; CDR3aa: CAISEARNTGELFF
j_gene: TRBJ2-2; v_gene: TRBV9; abundance: -; d_gene: -; CDR3nt: TGTGCCAGCAGCGTACGCGGGGCCGGGGAGCTGTTTTTT; CDR3aa: CASSVRGAGELFF
j_gene: TRBJ1-2; v_gene: TRBV20-1; abundance: once; d_gene: -; CDR3nt: TGCAGTGCTTATTCAGGGGGCTACACCTTC; CDR3aa: CSAYSGGYTF
j_gene: TRBJ2-2; v_gene: TRBV5-1; abundance: -; d_gene: -; CDR3nt: TGCGCCAGCAGCTATTCGAGGAGGGCGAACACCGGGGAGCTGTTTTTT; CDR3aa: CASSYSRRANTGELFF
j_gene: TRBJ2-4; v_gene: TRBV7-9; abundance: -; d_gene: -; CDR3nt: TGTGCCAGCAGCAAACAGGACAACTCGGCGTACTTC; CDR3aa: CASSKQDNSAYF
j_gene: TRBJ2-1; v_gene: TRBV4-2; abundance: -; d_gene: TRBD2; CDR3nt: TGTGCCAGCAGCCAAGGCGGGGGTCTAGTGGCCTTCAAAAATGAGCAGTTCTTC; CDR3aa: CASSQGGGLVAFKNEQFF
j_gene: TRBJ1-2; v_gene: TRBV5-4; abundance: once; d_gene: -; CDR3nt: TGTGCCAGCAGCTTGGGAGCGGGACCCTATGGCTACACCTTC; CDR3aa: CASSLGAGPYGYTF
j_gene: TRBJ1-2; v_gene: TRBV6-1; abundance: -; d_gene: TRBD1; CDR3nt: TGTGCCAGCAGTGAACAGGGGGACTATGGCTACACCTTC; CDR3aa: CASSEQGDYGYTF